Presented here are 2 T cell receptor beta chains from one specimen sequenced in a study of blood T cell repertoires in COVID-19. Clones were sequenced by immunoSEQ multiplex PCR, and TCRdb holds only the in-frame ones, with some missing. The table lists some 170,000 clones, approximately 86% of them singletons, with around 1.4% in the top ten. The sample comprised peripheral blood. These receptors all come from a woman between 50 and 59 years old with acute or convalescent COVID-19.

The chain joins TRBV7-2 to TRBJ1-1; D possibly corresponds to TRBD1 (5 bases). This CDR3 is built from 15 residues. Germline V gene lookup returns CDR1 SGHTA and CDR2 FQGNSA. Trimming cost V 1 base and J 2 bases, with 11 bases left between them. This chain's CDR3 is CASSLGGAGNTEAFF. The CDR3 DNA follows: TGTGCCAGCAGCTTAGGGGGCGCAGGAAACACTGAAGCTTTCTTT.

The chain recombines TRBV9 with TRBJ2-4; 8 bases are a match to TRBD1. Germline loops: CDR1 SGDLS, CDR2 YYNGEE. The CDR3 contains 14 residues. The J segment lost 6 bases and the V segment lost 0 bases, leaving 2 bases of the junction unmatched. CDR3 sequence: CASSVAGGTNIQYF. The CDR3 region has the DNA TGTGCCAGCAGCGTAGCAGGGGGCACAAACATTCAGTACTTC.